The TCR beta chain described here comes from a study of blood T cell repertoires in COVID-19. About the research overall: Samples taken during acute and convalescent COVID-19 were collected in the United States, Italy and Spain. Sources were T cells, B-cell-depleted T cells, or PBMCs; the material itself was cDNA or gDNA.

Source study methods: Reference gene primer amplification gave estimated nucleated cell counts. Assay used: immunoSEQ multiplex PCR; TCRdb lists only in-frame clones, some missing. D and trimming come from the DNA, and the V and J calls and clone size come from that table. Of tens of thousands of clones detected, around 83% appear once; the ten largest clones hold about 15%. The sequence was obtained from a woman aged 60-75 years with acute or convalescent COVID-19. Sequenced input: peripheral blood.

CDR3 sequence (DNA): TGTGCCAGCAGAAAGACTAGCGGGTTTTCCAATGAGCAGTTCTTC. It translates to CASRKTSGFSNEQFF. The V call is TRBV6-5, the J call TRBJ2-1; 10 bases map to TRBD2. With 6 bases clipped from V and 6 bases from J, the junction kept 8 bases outside the gene matches. Germline V gene data show CDR1 as MNHEY and CDR2 as SVGAGI. CDR3 length: 15 amino acids.